This entry lists 27 T cell receptor beta chains sequenced from one sample in a study of cytomegalovirus exposure and HLA in healthy donors. PCR involved 60 Vbeta and 13 Jbeta primers. Using immunoSEQ multiplex PCR, the repertoire was profiled, and TCRdb retains in-frame clones only, with some absent. The sample has under 150,000 clones, more than 60% seen once; the top ten hold roughly 1.5%. Sequenced: PBMCs. These receptors came from a woman under 30 in good health and CMV-seronegative.

The V and J genes are TRBV9 and TRBJ2-2, with D tentatively TRBD2 (7 bases). The germline gives CDR1 SGDLS, CDR2 YYNGEE. The ends were cut back, 3 bases at V and 4 bases at J, with 16 bases in the middle. The CDR3 totals 16 residues. The CDR3 bases are TGTGCCAGCAGCGCCGGGGGCGGGAGAATCACCGGGGAGCTGTTTTTT. It specifies CASSAGGGRITGELFF.

The J gene is TRBJ2-5, the V gene TRBV19, with a possible D match to TRBD2 (6 bases). The CDR3 sequence is 14 residues long. Germline CDR1 is LNHDA and CDR2 is SQIVND (reference sequence). Trimming shortened V by 4 bases and J by 1 base, and 10 bases separated the two germline ends. The CDR3 DNA sequence: TGTGCCAGTAGTAGCGGGGAATCCCAAGAGACCCAGTACTTC. Its translation is CASSSGESQETQYF.

The chain has TRBV6-1 and TRBJ2-1; TRBD2 aligns across 7 bases. Trimming cost V 11 bases and J 7 bases; bases outside gene matches: 14. From germline, CDR1 is MNHNS and CDR2 SASEGT. The CDR3 extends over 14 amino acids. As DNA, the CDR3 is TGTGCCGGGGGGAAGCGGGGTATTGGGAATGAGCAGTTCTTC. Translated, it gives CAGGKRGIGNEQFF.

CDR3 coding DNA: TGTGCCAGCAGTTACGTCGATGAGCAGTTCTTC. This codes for CASSYVDEQFF. The chain links TRBV6-5 to TRBJ2-1; D not certain. This CDR3 has 11 residues. Trimming removed 2 bases from V and 8 bases from J, with 4 bases in between. Germline V lookup: CDR1 MNHEY, CDR2 SVGAGI.

V usage is TRBV5-1 and J usage is TRBJ2-3; maybe TRBD2 (5 bases). Trimming stripped 1 base from V and 5 bases from J, with 11 bases between. From germline, CDR1 is SGHRS and CDR2 YFSETQ. CDR3 length: 14 amino acids. CDR3 sequence: CASSLYGDQDTQYF. Here the CDR3 DNA reads TGCGCCAGCAGCTTGTACGGGGATCAAGATACGCAGTATTTT.

The V and J genes are TRBV5-1 and TRBJ2-7; 12 positions match TRBD2. This CDR3 has 16 amino acids. V lost 3 bases, J lost 1 base, and 5 bases stayed unmatched. Germline V lookup: CDR1 SGHRS, CDR2 YFSETQ. The CDR3 DNA is TGCGCCAGCAGCTCCGGACTAGCGGGGAAATCCTACGAGCAGTACTTC. Translating it yields CASSSGLAGKSYEQYF. The complete variable domain, with remaining parts taken from reference TRBV5-1 and TRBJ2-7, reads KAGVTQTPRYLIKTRGQQVTLSCSPISGHRSVSWYQQTPGQGLQFLFEYFSETQRNKGNFPGRFSGRQFSNSRSEMNVSTLELGDSALYLCASSSGLAGKSYEQYFGPGTRLTVT.

The chain is built from TRBV5-1 and TRBJ1-4, with unresolved D. CDR1 is SGHRS and CDR2 is YFSETQ in the germline V gene. This CDR3 spans 15 amino acids. Between the trimmed V and J ends, which lost 4 bases and 6 bases, there was a span of 16 bases. CDR3 in amino acids: CASSRKEDGDEKLFF. CDR3 bases: TGCGCCAGCAGCAGGAAGGAGGACGGGGATGAAAAACTGTTTTTT.

The chain carries TRBV7-9 and TRBJ2-2, with a tentative D call TRBD2 (6 bases). CDR1 is SEHNR and CDR2 is FQNEAQ in the germline V gene (reference sequence). V was shortened by 5 bases and J by 6 bases, with 19 bases between the two germline ends. This CDR3 is 16 amino acids long. CDR3 DNA sequence: TGTGCCAGCAGCCACACGGGGGTAGAATGGGCCGGGGAGCTGTTTTTT. It codes for CASSHTGVEWAGELFF.

This clone was found once. This chain links TRBV27 with TRBJ2-4; D perhaps matches TRBD1 (6 bases). This CDR3 has 15 residues. Trimming removed 3 bases at V and 6 bases at J, with 15 bases between. The germline V gene has CDR1 MNHEY and CDR2 SMNVEV (reference sequence). CDR3 DNA sequence: TGTGCCAGCAGTTTGTTGACAGGTTATGGAAACATTCAGTACTTC. It is translated as CASSLLTGYGNIQYF.

The chain is built from TRBV25-1 and TRBJ1-1; D may be TRBD1 (6 bases). V gave up 3 bases and J gave up 4 bases, with 15 bases separating them. The germline V gene encodes CDR1 MGHDK and CDR2 SYGVNS. This CDR3 region has 15 residues. DNA for the CDR3: TGTGCCAGCAGTGATCATGCCTTAGGGGGCACTGAAGCTTTCTTT. It translates to CASSDHALGGTEAFF.

V is TRBV7-9 and J is TRBJ2-7; the match to TRBD2 covers 7 bases. The CDR3 has 14 amino acids. The trim removed 3 bases at V and 0 bases at J, leaving 2 bases unmatched. CDR1 is SEHNR and CDR2 is FQNEAQ in the germline V gene (reference sequence). CDR3 protein: CASSFQRDSYEQYF. CDR3 nucleotide sequence: TGTGCCAGCAGCTTTCAGCGGGACTCCTACGAGCAGTACTTC.

The rearrangement uses TRBV5-1 and TRBJ2-5; 8 positions match TRBD1. CDR1 and CDR2 from the germline V gene are SGHRS and YFSETQ. V dropped 4 bases and J dropped 3; count of bases not matched to a gene: 5. CDR3 length equals 14 residues. CDR3 sequence: CASSAGQGKETQYF. CDR3 bases: TGCGCCAGCAGCGCAGGACAGGGAAAAGAGACCCAGTACTTC.

This clone was counted between two and nine times. The chain has TRBV29-1 and TRBJ1-2; D remains unclear. CDR3 length equals 11 residues. Germline CDR1 SQVTM, CDR2 ANQGSEA. The CDR3: CSIKILYGYTF. The CDR3 DNA reads as TGCAGTATAAAAATCCTCTATGGCTACACCTTC.

The V gene is TRBV7-2, the J gene TRBJ2-7, with 8 bases that match TRBD2. The CDR3 sequence is 16 residues long. CDR1 is SGHTA and CDR2 is FQGNSA in the germline V gene. After removal of 7 bases from V and 0 bases from J, the junction contained 11 bases not matched to a gene. The CDR3 DNA reads as TGTGCCAGCACCAAGGGAGCGGGAGCCCCCTCCTACGAGCAGTACTTC. Protein product: CASTKGAGAPSYEQYF.

The V and J genes are TRBV2 and TRBJ1-4, with D possibly TRBD1 on 5 matching bases. Trimming cost V 6 bases and J 5 bases, with 13 bases left between them. Germline V gives CDR1 SNHLY, CDR2 FYNNEI. CDR3 length: 14 residues. CDR3 amino acids: CASRVTVANEKLFF. CDR3 coding DNA: TGTGCCAGCAGGGTGACAGTTGCCAATGAAAAACTGTTTTTT. Complete variable domain (other parts from reference TRBV2 and TRBJ1-4): EPEVTQTPSHQVTQMGQEVILRCVPISNHLYFYWYRQILGQKVEFLVSFYNNEISEKSEIFDDQFSVERPDGSNFTLKIRSTKLEDSAMYFCASRVTVANEKLFFGSGTQLSVL.

The V and J genes are TRBV27 and TRBJ2-6; TRBD1 is a possible D gene (6 bases). Looked up from germline, CDR1 is MNHEY and CDR2 is SMNVEV (reference sequence). The CDR3 has 17 amino acids. V was trimmed by 6 bases and J by 8 bases, leaving 23 bases between them. CDR3 in amino acids: CASRSHDAYRETNVLTF. The CDR3 bases are TGTGCCAGCAGATCCCACGACGCCTACAGGGAAACCAACGTCCTGACTTTC.

This rearrangement joins TRBV19 to TRBJ2-1; D is ambiguous. Germline V CDR1 and CDR2: LNHDA, SQIVND (reference sequence). Trimming pared 3 bases from V and 3 bases from J, leaving 12 bases between. This CDR3 contains 15 residues. CDR3 nucleotides: TGTGCCAGTAGTATTGCAGGTACCGGCTACAATGAGCAGTTCTTC. Protein product: CASSIAGTGYNEQFF.

The chain links TRBV4-2 to TRBJ1-1; TRBD1 might be the D (5 bases). Germline V CDR1 and CDR2: LGHNA, YNFKEQ. This CDR3 region has 15 residues. The V end lost 2 bases, the J end lost 4 bases, and 14 bases lay between the germline ends. The CDR3 nucleotides are TGTGCCAGCAGCCAACCAGAAAGGGGTGGCACTGAAGCTTTCTTT. It is translated as CASSQPERGGTEAFF.

The chain carries TRBV7-7 and TRBJ2-5; 12 nucleotides agree with TRBD2. The V segment lost 5 bases and the J segment 2 bases; nucleotides outside the gene matches: 3. The CDR3 is 15 residues long. Per germline, CDR1 SSHAT and CDR2 FNYEAQ (reference sequence). CDR3 sequence (DNA): TGTGCCAGCAGCGTCGGACTAGCGGGGCAAGAGACCCAGTACTTC. Translation gives CASSVGLAGQETQYF.

The chain uses TRBV2 and TRBJ1-4; unclear D gene. Per the germline V gene, CDR1 is SNHLY and CDR2 is FYNNEI. There are 13 residues in the CDR3. V dropped 4 bases and J dropped 10 bases, with 13 bases sitting between them. The CDR3 here is CASSVTERGKLFF. The DNA for the CDR3 is TGTGCCAGCAGTGTTACTGAGAGAGGAAAACTGTTTTTT.

This clone appeared many times. The rearrangement uses TRBV7-9 and TRBJ1-4; no clear D. V was pared by 4 bases and J by 4 bases, with 13 bases between. Germline CDR1 and CDR2: SEHNR and FQNEAQ (reference sequence). This CDR3 spans 15 amino acids. The CDR3 loop is CASSSSSRFNEKLFF. CDR3 DNA: TGTGCCAGCAGCTCCTCTTCGAGATTTAATGAAAAACTGTTTTTT.

The V gene is TRBV7-2, the J gene TRBJ1-5; a possible D gene is TRBD1 (6 bases). The CDR3 totals 15 residues. V was shortened by 1 base and J by 7 bases, with 14 bases between the two germline ends. Germline V CDR1 and CDR2: SGHTA, FQGNSA. DNA of the CDR3: TGTGCCAGCAGCTTAGATGCGGGGGGCGGGCAGCCCCAGCATTTT. Translated: CASSLDAGGGQPQHF.

This chain links TRBV29-1 with TRBJ2-1, with D possibly being TRBD2 (6 bases). Germline loops: CDR1 SQVTM, CDR2 ANQGSEA. Trimming stripped 6 bases from V and 6 bases from J, with 15 bases between. The CDR3 runs to 13 residues. CDR3 DNA: TGCAGCGTCTTAGGAGGGTTCCGCAATGAGCAGTTCTTC. Translating gives CSVLGGFRNEQFF.

The V and J genes are TRBV7-6 and TRBJ2-3; D is uncertain. Trimming removed 1 base at V and 4 bases at J, with 6 bases between. The CDR3 has 13 residues. CDR1 is SGHVS and CDR2 is FNYEAQ in the germline V gene. CDR3 residues: CASSLDAADTQYF. The CDR3 DNA follows: TGTGCCAGCAGCTTAGATGCAGCAGATACGCAGTATTTT.

The rearrangement uses TRBV10-3 and TRBJ1-2, with D possibly being TRBD1 (6 bases). With 7 bases removed from V and 4 bases from J, the gap between germline ends came to 13 bases. The CDR3 spans 13 residues. Germline V gene lookup returns CDR1 ENHRY and CDR2 SYGVKD. CDR3 DNA: TGTGCCATCACCTTAGACAGGACCTATGGCTACACCTTC. It codes for CAITLDRTYGYTF.

The V and J genes are TRBV5-1 and TRBJ2-5; 8 bases agree with TRBD2. Per the germline V gene, CDR1 is SGHRS and CDR2 is YFSETQ. This CDR3 spans 15 amino acids. V lost 4 bases to trimming and J lost 5 bases; unmatched junction nucleotides: 10. The CDR3 here is CASSLGGELLETQYF. CDR3 bases: TGCGCCAGCAGCCTCGGGGGGGAACTGCTGGAGACCCAGTACTTC. Drawing the rest from reference TRBV5-1 and TRBJ2-5, the complete variable domain is KAGVTQTPRYLIKTRGQQVTLSCSPISGHRSVSWYQQTPGQGLQFLFEYFSETQRNKGNFPGRFSGRQFSNSRSEMNVSTLELGDSALYLCASSLGGELLETQYFGPGTRLLVL.

The chain couples TRBV7-9 to TRBJ2-1, with 7 bases that match TRBD2. The length of the CDR3 is 17 residues. In germline, CDR1 is SEHNR, CDR2 FQNEAQ (reference sequence). The V segment lost 6 bases and the J segment 2 bases; nucleotides outside the gene matches: 13. The CDR3 DNA reads TGTGCCAGCAGTCCGGGGGGTAGCGGGCCTACCTACAATGAGCAGTTCTTC. Its translation is CASSPGGSGPTYNEQFF.